The 22 T cell receptor beta chains below were found in one sample sequenced in a study of technical replicates of blood from several donors. Method: immunoSEQ multiplex PCR; TCRdb's copy keeps in-frame clones and lacks some. The sample lists roughly 92,000 clones, about 95% occurring once. Specimen: T cells isolated from PBMCs. The receptors come from a human donor in good health.

CDR3 residues: CASSDSLIRGDTDSYEQYF. The CDR3 DNA is TGTGCCAGCAGTGACTCATTGATCAGGGGGGACACCGACTCCTACGAGCAGTACTTC. This chain uses TRBV6-4 with TRBJ2-7; D may be TRBD1 (7 bases). Germline CDR1 reads MRHNA; CDR2 reads SNTAGT. Trimming took off 0 bases at V and 0 bases at J, with 21 bases between the two ends. The CDR3 extends over 19 amino acids.

V is TRBV25-1 and J is TRBJ2-3, with 9 bases identical to TRBD1. CDR1 and CDR2 (germline): MGHDK, SYGVNS. Trimming cost V 6 bases and J 1 base; bases outside gene matches: 8. The CDR3 contains 16 residues. CDR3 amino acids: CASSEWRTGGTDTQYF. CDR3 nucleotide sequence: TGTGCCAGCAGCGAGTGGAGGACAGGGGGCACAGATACGCAGTATTTT.

This clone appeared many times. The V gene is TRBV19, the J gene TRBJ2-7; 8 bases map to TRBD1. The V segment lost 4 bases and the J segment 4 bases; nucleotides outside the gene matches: 0. The CDR3 is 12 residues long. The germline V gene encodes CDR1 LNHDA and CDR2 SQIVND (reference sequence). CDR3 nucleotide sequence: TGTGCCAGTAGTAGGACAGGGTACGAGCAGTACTTC. Protein sequence: CASSRTGYEQYF. The full variable domain, completed using reference TRBV19 and TRBJ2-7, is DGGITQSPKYLFRKEGQNVTLSCEQNLNHDAMYWYRQDPGQGLRLIYYSQIVNDFQKGDIAEGYSVSREKKESFPLTVTSAQKNPTAFYLCASSRTGYEQYFGPGTRLTVT.

This chain uses TRBV6-5 with TRBJ1-1; the match to TRBD1 covers 12 bases. CDR1 is MNHEY, CDR2 SVGAGI, per germline. V was clipped by 8 bases and J by 11 bases; unmatched bases: 6. The CDR3 loop spans 12 amino acids. The DNA for the CDR3 is TGTGCCAGCTGGGGGACAGGGGGCAGGGCTTTCTTT. It yields the protein CASWGTGGRAFF.

The chain links TRBV2 to TRBJ1-2, with D maybe TRBD1 (6 bases). This CDR3 has 14 residues. Trimming took off 5 bases at V and 3 bases at J, with 13 bases between the two ends. Germline V gene sequence: CDR1 SNHLY, CDR2 FYNNEI. The CDR3 sequence: CASSQDRRDYGYTF. CDR3 DNA sequence: TGTGCCAGCAGTCAGGACAGACGGGACTATGGCTACACCTTC.

Here the CDR3 reads CASSALANEQFF. The CDR3 bases are TGTGCCAGCAGCGCACTAGCGAATGAGCAGTTCTTC. The chain links TRBV7-3 to TRBJ2-1; 7 bases match TRBD2. The germline V gene has CDR1 SGHTA and CDR2 FQGTGA. The CDR3 consists of 12 residues. Germline trimming cut 5 bases from V and 7 bases from J; bases unmatched to any gene: 2.

The chain uses TRBV7-9 and TRBJ2-1; D uncertain. Trimming took 5 bases from V and 15 from J, leaving 11 bases between them. The germline V gene has CDR1 SEHNR and CDR2 FQNEAQ (reference sequence). This CDR3 contains 10 residues. This chain's CDR3 is CASSPVGLFF. Here the CDR3 DNA reads TGTGCCAGCAGCCCGGTTGGTCTGTTCTTC.

The V and J genes are TRBV18 and TRBJ2-2, with 7 bases lining up with TRBD2. The V and J ends lost 6 bases and 5 bases, in that order; junction bases with no gene match: 6. In germline, CDR1 is KGHSH, CDR2 LQKENI. The CDR3 has 14 amino acids. CDR3 DNA sequence: TGTGCCAGCTCCGGGTCCGGGAGGACCGGGGAGCTGTTTTTT. Protein product: CASSGSGRTGELFF.

The chain combines TRBV5-1 with TRBJ2-2; D possibly corresponds to TRBD1 (6 bases). The CDR3 consists of 16 residues. The germline V gene has CDR1 SGHRS and CDR2 YFSETQ. V gave up 3 bases and J gave up 6 bases, with 18 bases separating them. In DNA form, the CDR3 reads TGCGCCAGCAGCTCATTAACCAGGGGTATGGCCGGGGAGCTGTTTTTT. It translates to CASSSLTRGMAGELFF.

This rearrangement joins TRBV7-9 to TRBJ1-2; TRBD1 matches 8 bases. There are 15 residues in the CDR3. Germline loops: CDR1 SEHNR, CDR2 FQNEAQ (reference sequence). The J segment lost 7 bases and the V segment lost 5 bases, leaving 12 bases of the junction unmatched. CDR3 sequence: CASSPPGQEYRGYTF. In DNA, the CDR3 is TGTGCCAGCAGCCCCCCGGGACAGGAGTATCGTGGCTACACCTTC.

The chain couples TRBV4-1 to TRBJ2-7, with 7 bases fitting TRBD2. CDR1 MGHRA and CDR2 YSYEKL come from the germline V gene. With V trimmed by 1 base and J by 3 bases, 6 bases remained unmatched. CDR3 size: 15 residues. The CDR3 loop reads CASSQVGASGYEQYF. In nucleotides, the CDR3 is TGCGCCAGCAGCCAAGTAGGGGCTAGCGGCTACGAGCAGTACTTC.

The gene calls are TRBV10-3 and TRBJ1-4; tentatively, D is TRBD1 (6 bases). The CDR3 sequence is 13 residues long. Germline V gives CDR1 ENHRY, CDR2 SYGVKD. V was trimmed by 10 bases and J by 3 bases, leaving 12 bases between them. CDR3 sequence: CATQDSPNEKLFF. CDR3 nucleotides: TGTGCCACCCAGGACAGCCCTAATGAAAAACTGTTTTTT.

This chain connects TRBV6-5 to TRBJ2-3; no reliable D call. The germline gives CDR1 MNHEY, CDR2 SVGAGI. Trimming removed 0 bases from V and 3 bases from J, with 7 bases in between. This CDR3 comprises 14 residues. The CDR3 protein is CASSYSRRTDTQYF. The CDR3 coding sequence is TGTGCCAGCAGTTACTCACGCAGGACAGATACGCAGTATTTT.

A single count supports this clone. The CDR3 DNA reads TGTGCCAGCAGCTTGATGTCGGGGTCCCTCGGAGATACGCAGTATTTT. Protein: CASSLMSGSLGDTQYF. The rearrangement uses TRBV5-4 and TRBJ2-3; D possibly corresponds to TRBD2 (5 bases). Germline V gene sequence: CDR1 SGHNT, CDR2 YYREEE (reference sequence). CDR3 length: 16 amino acids. V lost 1 base and J lost 5, with 17 bases in between.

This chain uses TRBV5-4 with TRBJ1-1; TRBD1 is a possible D gene (5 bases). The germline gives CDR1 SGHNT, CDR2 YYREEE (reference sequence). This CDR3 contains 14 residues. The V and J ends lost 4 bases and 6 bases respectively, with 16 bases between them. CDR3 loop: CASSGDSGIAEAFF. The DNA for the CDR3 is TGTGCCAGCAGCGGTGACAGTGGAATCGCTGAAGCTTTCTTT.

The rearrangement uses TRBV28 and TRBJ1-2; no reliable D call. The CDR3 has 14 residues. V was cut by 2 bases and J by 3 bases, with 10 bases left in between. Germline CDR1 is MDHEN and CDR2 is SYDVKM. The CDR3 here is CASSLRYPYYGYTF. CDR3 bases: TGTGCCAGCAGTTTACGGTACCCCTACTATGGCTACACCTTC.

The V and J genes are TRBV5-1 and TRBJ2-7; TRBD2 aligns across 7 bases. Germline V CDR1 and CDR2: SGHRS, YFSETQ. The trim removed 7 bases at V and 6 bases at J, leaving 10 bases unmatched. The CDR3 totals 13 residues. DNA for the CDR3: TGCGCCAGCGCCACCCAGGGAGGGGTCGAGCAGTACTTC. It specifies CASATQGGVEQYF. The complete variable domain, with remaining parts taken from reference TRBV5-1 and TRBJ2-7, reads KAGVTQTPRYLIKTRGQQVTLSCSPISGHRSVSWYQQTPGQGLQFLFEYFSETQRNKGNFPGRFSGRQFSNSRSEMNVSTLELGDSALYLCASATQGGVEQYFGPGTRLTVT.

The CDR3 DNA is TGTGCCAGTAGTCCTATGAGCTCCTACGAGCAGTACTTC. It translates to CASSPMSSYEQYF. The chain has TRBV19 and TRBJ2-7; D is ambiguous. Looked up from germline, CDR1 is LNHDA and CDR2 is SQIVND (reference sequence). This CDR3 is 13 amino acids long. The V gene lost 5 bases and the J gene lost 0 bases, with 8 bases spanning the gap.

The rearrangement links TRBV9 to TRBJ1-5; perhaps TRBD1 as D (5 bases). V was pared by 0 bases and J by 7 bases, with 11 bases between. Germline values: CDR1 SGDLS, CDR2 YYNGEE. The CDR3 length is 14 residues. DNA of the CDR3: TGTGCCAGCAGCGTAGAGGGGAGGGGACAGCCCCAGCATTTT. This encodes CASSVEGRGQPQHF.

The J gene is TRBJ2-7, the V gene TRBV13, with 11 positions matching TRBD1. Unmatched junction bases numbered 3, after V lost 5 bases and J lost 3 bases. The CDR3 is 14 residues long. The germline V gene encodes CDR1 PRHDT and CDR2 FYEKMQ (reference sequence). CDR3 in DNA: TGTGCCAGCAGCGAGGACAGGGGGCACTACGAGCAGTACTTC. This encodes CASSEDRGHYEQYF.

The chain couples TRBV2 to TRBJ2-1, with D perhaps TRBD2 (5 bases). CDR3 size: 14 residues. Germline lookup yields CDR1 SNHLY and CDR2 FYNNEI. Trimming removed 1 base from V and 6 bases from J, with 10 bases in between. The CDR3, as DNA: TGTGCCAGCAGTGAAGACCGGGAAGTCAATGAGCAGTTCTTC. Amino acids: CASSEDREVNEQFF. Looking up the rest from reference TRBV2 and TRBJ2-1 gives the full variable domain: EPEVTQTPSHQVTQMGQEVILRCVPISNHLYFYWYRQILGQKVEFLVSFYNNEISEKSEIFDDQFSVERPDGSNFTLKIRSTKLEDSAMYFCASSEDREVNEQFFGPGTRLTVL.

This rearrangement joins TRBV5-6 to TRBJ2-1, with TRBD2 as a possible D gene (5 bases). This CDR3 comprises 13 residues. Trimming cost V 0 bases and J 10 bases, with 11 bases left between them. The V gene's germline CDR1 is SGHDT and CDR2 YYEEEE. The CDR3 spells CASSLASGYEQFF. The DNA of the CDR3 is TGTGCCAGCAGCTTGGCCTCGGGGTACGAGCAGTTCTTC. The full variable domain, completed using reference TRBV5-6 and TRBJ2-1, is DAGVTQSPTHLIKTRGQQVTLRCSPKSGHDTVSWYQQALGQGPQFIFQYYEEEERQRGNFPDRFSGHQFPNYSSELNVNALLLGDSALYLCASSLASGYEQFFGPGTRLTVL.